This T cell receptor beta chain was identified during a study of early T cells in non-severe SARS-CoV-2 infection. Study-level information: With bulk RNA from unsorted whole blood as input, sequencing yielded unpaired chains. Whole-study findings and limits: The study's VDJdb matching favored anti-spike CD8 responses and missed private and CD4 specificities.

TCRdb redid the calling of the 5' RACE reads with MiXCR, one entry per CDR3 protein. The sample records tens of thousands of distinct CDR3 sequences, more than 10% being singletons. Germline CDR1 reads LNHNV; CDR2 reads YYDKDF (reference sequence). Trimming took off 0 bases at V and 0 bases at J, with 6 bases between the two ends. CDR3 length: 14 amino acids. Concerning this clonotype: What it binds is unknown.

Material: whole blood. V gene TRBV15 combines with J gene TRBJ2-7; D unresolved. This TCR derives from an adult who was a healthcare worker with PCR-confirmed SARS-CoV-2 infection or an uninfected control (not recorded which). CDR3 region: CATSRDVASYEQYF. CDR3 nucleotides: TGTGCCACCAGCAGAGATGTGGCCTCCTACGAGCAGTACTTC.